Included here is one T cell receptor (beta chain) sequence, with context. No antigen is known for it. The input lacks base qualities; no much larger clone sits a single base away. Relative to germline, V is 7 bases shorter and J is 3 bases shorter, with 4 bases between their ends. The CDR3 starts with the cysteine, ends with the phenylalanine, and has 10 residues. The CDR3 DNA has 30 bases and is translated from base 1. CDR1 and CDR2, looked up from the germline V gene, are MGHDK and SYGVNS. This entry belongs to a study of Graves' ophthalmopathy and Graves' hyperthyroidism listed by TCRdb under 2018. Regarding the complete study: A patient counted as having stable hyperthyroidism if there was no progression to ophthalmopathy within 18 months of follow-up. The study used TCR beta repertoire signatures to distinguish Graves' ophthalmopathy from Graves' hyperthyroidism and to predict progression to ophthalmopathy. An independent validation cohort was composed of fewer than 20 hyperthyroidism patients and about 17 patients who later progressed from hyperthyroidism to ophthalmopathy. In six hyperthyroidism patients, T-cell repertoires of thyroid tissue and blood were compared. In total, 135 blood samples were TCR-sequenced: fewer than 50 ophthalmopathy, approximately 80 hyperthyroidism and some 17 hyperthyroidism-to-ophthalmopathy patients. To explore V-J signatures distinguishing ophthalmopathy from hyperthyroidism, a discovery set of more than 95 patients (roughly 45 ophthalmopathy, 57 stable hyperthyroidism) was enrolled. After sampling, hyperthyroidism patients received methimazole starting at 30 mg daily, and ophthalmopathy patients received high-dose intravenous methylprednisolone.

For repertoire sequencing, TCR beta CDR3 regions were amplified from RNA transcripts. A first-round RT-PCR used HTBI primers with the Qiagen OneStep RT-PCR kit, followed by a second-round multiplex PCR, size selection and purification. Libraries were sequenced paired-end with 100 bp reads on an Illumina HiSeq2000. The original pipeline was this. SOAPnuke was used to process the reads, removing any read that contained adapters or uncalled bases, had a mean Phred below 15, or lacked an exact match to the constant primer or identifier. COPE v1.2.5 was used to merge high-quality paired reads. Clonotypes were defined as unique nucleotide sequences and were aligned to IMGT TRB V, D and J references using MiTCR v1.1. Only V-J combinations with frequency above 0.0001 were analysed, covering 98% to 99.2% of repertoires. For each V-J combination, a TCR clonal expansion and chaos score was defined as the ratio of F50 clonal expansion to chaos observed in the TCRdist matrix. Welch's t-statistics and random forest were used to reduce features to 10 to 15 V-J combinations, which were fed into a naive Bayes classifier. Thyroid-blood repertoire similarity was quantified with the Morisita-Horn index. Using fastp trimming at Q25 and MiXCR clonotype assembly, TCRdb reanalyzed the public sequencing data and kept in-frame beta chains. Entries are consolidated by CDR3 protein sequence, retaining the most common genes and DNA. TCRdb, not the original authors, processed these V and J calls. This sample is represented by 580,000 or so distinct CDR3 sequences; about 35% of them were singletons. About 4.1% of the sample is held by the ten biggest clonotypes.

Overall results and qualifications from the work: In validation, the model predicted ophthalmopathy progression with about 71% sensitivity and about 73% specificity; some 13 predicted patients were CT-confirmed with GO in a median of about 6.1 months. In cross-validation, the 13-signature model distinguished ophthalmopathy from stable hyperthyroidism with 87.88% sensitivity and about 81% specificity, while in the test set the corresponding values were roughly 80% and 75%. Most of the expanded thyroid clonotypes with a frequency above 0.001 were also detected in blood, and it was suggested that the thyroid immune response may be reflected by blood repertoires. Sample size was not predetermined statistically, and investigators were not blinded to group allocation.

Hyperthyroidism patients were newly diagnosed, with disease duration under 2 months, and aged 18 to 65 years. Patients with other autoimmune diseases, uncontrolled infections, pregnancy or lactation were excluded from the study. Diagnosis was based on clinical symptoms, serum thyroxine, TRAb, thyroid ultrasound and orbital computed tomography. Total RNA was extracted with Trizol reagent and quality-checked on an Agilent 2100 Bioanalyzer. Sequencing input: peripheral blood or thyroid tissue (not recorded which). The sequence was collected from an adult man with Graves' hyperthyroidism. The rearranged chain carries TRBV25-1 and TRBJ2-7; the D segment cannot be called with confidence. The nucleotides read TGTGCCAGCAACAACTACGAGCAGTACTTC. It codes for CASNNYEQYF.